This TCR beta chain originates from a study of T-cell reconstitution after alpha-beta-depleted transplantation in children. In germline, CDR1 is DFQATT, CDR2 SNEGSKA (reference sequence). The CDR3 is 13 residues long. Germline trimming cut 3 bases from V and 4 bases from J; bases unmatched to any gene: 3. Unique molecular identifiers were incorporated during preparation of the TCRbeta library. TCRdb recomputed calls from the PCR reads with MiXCR, one row per CDR3 protein. The profile shows some 220,000 distinct CDR3 sequences, about 11% of them singletons. This clonotype was recorded many times. The sample was PBMCs, taken before TCRalphabeta/CD19-depleted stem cell transplant. This chain links TRBV20-1 with TRBJ2-4, with 7 nucleotides matching TRBD1. The receptor was derived from a child under two years old with acute myeloid leukemia, due to receive a stem cell transplant. The CDR3 region is CSARTGSKNIQYF. CDR3 DNA sequence: TGCAGTGCTAGGACAGGGTCTAAAAACATTCAGTACTTC.